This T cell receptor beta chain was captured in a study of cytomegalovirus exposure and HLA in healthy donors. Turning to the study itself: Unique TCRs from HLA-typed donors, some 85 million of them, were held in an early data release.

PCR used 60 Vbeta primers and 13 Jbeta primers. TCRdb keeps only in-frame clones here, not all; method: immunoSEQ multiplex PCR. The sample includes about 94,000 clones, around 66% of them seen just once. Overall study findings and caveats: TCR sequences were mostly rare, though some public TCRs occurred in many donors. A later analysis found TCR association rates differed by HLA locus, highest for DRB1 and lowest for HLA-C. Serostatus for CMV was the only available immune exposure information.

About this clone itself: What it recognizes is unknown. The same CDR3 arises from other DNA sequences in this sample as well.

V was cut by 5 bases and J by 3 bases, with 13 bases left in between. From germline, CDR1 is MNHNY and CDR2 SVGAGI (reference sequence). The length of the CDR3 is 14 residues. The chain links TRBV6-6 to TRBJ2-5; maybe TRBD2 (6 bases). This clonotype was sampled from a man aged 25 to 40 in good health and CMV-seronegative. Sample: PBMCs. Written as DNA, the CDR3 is TGTGCCAGCAGTCCCATGGGGGGAGAAGAGACCCAGTACTTC. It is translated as CASSPMGGEETQYF.